A selection of T cell receptor beta chains follows, all from one sample in a study of cytotoxic CD8 clonotypes in ibrutinib-treated CLL. TCRdb keeps only in-frame clones here, not all; method: immunoSEQ multiplex PCR. The sample has 50,000 or so clones, around 52% seen once. The sample was PBMCs, taken after 24 months of ibrutinib treatment. These receptors were obtained from a human donor with chronic lymphocytic leukemia. The CDR3 runs from the conserved cysteine through the conserved F or W. Fields, in order: D gene, V gene, J gene, clone size, CDR3 DNA, CDR3 protein. The D gene is left open where the match is weak. Clone size appears in some rows only: once, few, many, or a class for an expanded clone.

NA	TRBV5-1	TRBJ2-3	NA	TGCGCCAGCAGCTTGGGACAGAGGACAGATACGCAGTATTTT	CASSLGQRTDTQYF
NA	TRBV5-1	TRBJ2-1	NA	TGCGCCAGCAGCTTCGGGCAGAACAATGAGCAGTTCTTC	CASSFGQNNEQFF
TRBD1	TRBV2	TRBJ1-2	once	TGTGCCAGCGGGACAGTTGGTTCCGGCTACACCTTC	CASGTVGSGYTF
NA	TRBV5-1	TRBJ1-1	NA	TGCGCCAGCAGCTTGGTCGGGGGCCGGGGGAACACTGAAGCTTTCTTT	CASSLVGGRGNTEAFF
NA	TRBV2	TRBJ2-7	NA	TGTGCCAGCAGAGCATCTGGGATTTACGAGCAGTACTTC	CASRASGIYEQYF
NA	TRBV5-1	TRBJ1-2	NA	TGCGCCAGCAGCCTACCGGGGAAGTTGGGTGGCTACACCTTC	CASSLPGKLGGYTF
NA	TRBV4-2	TRBJ2-3	many	TGTGCCAGCAGGGCTGAATTGGGTTCCACAGATACGCAGTATTTT	CASRAELGSTDTQYF
NA	TRBV5-1	TRBJ1-5	few	TGCGCCAGCAGCTTGGAAGGCAGAAATCAGCCCCAGCATTTT	CASSLEGRNQPQHF
TRBD2	TRBV13	TRBJ2-7	NA	TGTGCCAGCAGCTTAGCGGGGGGGCCGGGCGAGCAGTACTTC	CASSLAGGPGEQYF
NA	TRBV9	TRBJ2-7	NA	TGTGCCAGCAGCGTAGGGTCAGGCACCTACGAGCAGTACTTC	CASSVGSGTYEQYF
TRBD1	TRBV5-1	TRBJ1-2	few	TGCGCCAGCAGCCTAGCCGGGACAGGGTACCAAGGCTATGGCTACACCTTC	CASSLAGTGYQGYGYTF
NA	TRBV6-5	TRBJ1-2	NA	TGTGCCAGCAGTGAATGGACAGACTACACCTTC	CASSEWTDYTF
TRBD1	TRBV29-1	TRBJ1-2	NA	TGCAGCGTCGATACAGGGGCTAACTATGGCTACACCTTC	CSVDTGANYGYTF
TRBD1	TRBV14	TRBJ2-5	NA	TGTGCCAGCAGCCAAGTAGGACAGGGGGCTAGAGAGACCCAGTACTTC	CASSQVGQGARETQYF
NA	TRBV28	TRBJ1-2	few	TGTGCCACCAACCAGGGGAGGGGGGACTATGGCTACACCTTC	CATNQGRGDYGYTF
NA	TRBV4-1	TRBJ2-3	NA	TGCGCCAGCAGCCAAGATCCCCGCGGGAAAGATACGCAGTATTTT	CASSQDPRGKDTQYF
TRBD1	TRBV9	TRBJ2-6	NA	TGTGCCAGCAGCAATGGACAGGGCTTCTTTAGTGGGGCCAACGTCCTGACTTTC	CASSNGQGFFSGANVLTF
NA	TRBV29-1	TRBJ2-4	NA	TGCAGCGTTGCGGGGGTTAAGGCCAAAAACATTCAGTACTTC	CSVAGVKAKNIQYF